This TCR beta chain came from a study of human T cells and chemical hapten exposure. Findings and limits, study-wide: Those TCRs sitting above 1 in 1000 frequency stayed the same with DPC sensitization.

The library labeled individual cDNA molecules by adding unique molecular identifiers to them. TCRdb fed the RACE reads into MiXCR, producing one record per CDR3 protein. The table lists about 120,000 distinct CDR3 sequences, roughly an eighth of them singletons. At least ten counts were recorded for this clonotype. Its matching antigen is unknown. Regarding time point: patch test 1, 2 weeks after DPC sensitization. The treatment denotes: therapeutic diphenylcyclopropenone sensitization with weekly scalp DPC. V lost 2 bases to trimming and J lost 2 bases; unmatched junction nucleotides: 4. The CDR3 spans 15 residues. The germline V gene encodes CDR1 SNHLY and CDR2 FYNNEI.

The source material was whole blood, sampled in connection with sensitization to the hapten diphenylcyclopropenone (DPC). The genes are TRBV2 and TRBJ2-7; 9 bases match TRBD1. This receptor was taken from a man between 18 and 29 years old with alopecia areata. Some clones in this sample may be carry-over from other donors' samples. This CDR3 is CASSETGTGPYEQYF. As DNA, the CDR3 is TGTGCCAGCAGTGAAACCGGGACAGGGCCCTACGAGCAGTACTTC.